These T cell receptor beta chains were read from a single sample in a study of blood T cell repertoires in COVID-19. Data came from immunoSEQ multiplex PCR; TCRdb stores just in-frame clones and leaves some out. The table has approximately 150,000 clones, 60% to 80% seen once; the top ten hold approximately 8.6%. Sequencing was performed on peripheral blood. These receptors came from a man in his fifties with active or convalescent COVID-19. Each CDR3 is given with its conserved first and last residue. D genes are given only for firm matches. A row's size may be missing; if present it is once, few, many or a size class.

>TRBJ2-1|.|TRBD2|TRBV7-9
CASRFSGSSYNEQFF
TGTGCCAGCAGATTTAGCGGGAGCTCCTACAATGAGCAGTTCTTC
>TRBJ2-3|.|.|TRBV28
CASSLRQTGTDTQYF
TGTGCCAGCAGTTTGCGACAAACCGGCACAGATACGCAGTATTTT
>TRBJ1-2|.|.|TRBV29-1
CSTGGTNYGYTF
TGCAGCACTGGGGGGACGAACTATGGCTACACCTTC
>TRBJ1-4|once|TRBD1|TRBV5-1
CASSFSGGTNEKLFF
TGCGCCAGCAGCTTCTCAGGGGGCACTAATGAAAAACTGTTTTTT
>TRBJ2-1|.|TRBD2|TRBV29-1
CSVEDLRAGGAYNEQFF
TGCAGCGTTGAAGATTTAAGAGCGGGAGGCGCCTACAATGAGCAGTTCTTC
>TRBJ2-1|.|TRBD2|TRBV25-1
CASSETSGRNSHEQFF
TGTGCCAGCAGTGAGACTAGCGGGAGGAATTCCCATGAGCAGTTCTTC
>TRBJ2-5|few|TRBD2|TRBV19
CASSSTSGRARETQYF
TGTGCCAGTAGCTCGACTAGCGGGAGGGCCCGGGAGACCCAGTACTTC
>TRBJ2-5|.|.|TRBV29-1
CSVESLGAGETQYF
TGCAGCGTTGAATCTTTGGGGGCCGGGGAGACCCAGTACTTC
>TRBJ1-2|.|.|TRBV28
CASSLPSTGHRRNYGYTF
TGTGCCAGCAGTTTACCGTCTACGGGACACCGACGTAACTATGGCTACACCTTC
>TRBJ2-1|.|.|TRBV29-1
CSVEVQVQDNEQFF
TGCAGCGTTGAAGTTCAGGTCCAGGACAATGAGCAGTTCTTC
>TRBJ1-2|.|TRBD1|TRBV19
CASSTHRGSGYTF
TGTGCCAGTAGTACCCACAGGGGATCCGGCTACACCTTC
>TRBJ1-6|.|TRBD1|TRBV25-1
CASSGYRGDNLHF
TGTGCCAGCAGTGGTTACAGGGGCGATAACCTCCACTTT
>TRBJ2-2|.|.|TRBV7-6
CASSLAGPHNAGELFF
TGTGCCAGCAGCTTAGCTGGCCCACACAACGCCGGGGAGCTGTTTTTT
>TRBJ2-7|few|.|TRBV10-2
CASSETQVYEQYF
TGCGCCAGCAGTGAGACCCAGGTGTACGAGCAGTACTTC
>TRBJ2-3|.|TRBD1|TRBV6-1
CASSDTQGQWVTDTQYF
TGTGCCAGCAGTGACACCCAGGGACAGTGGGTGACAGATACGCAGTATTTT
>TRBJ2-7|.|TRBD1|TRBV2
CASSADRAGYEQYF
TGTGCCAGCAGTGCGGACAGGGCTGGATACGAGCAGTACTTC
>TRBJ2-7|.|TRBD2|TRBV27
CASSDSGLAGVYEQYF
TGTGCCAGCAGTGATTCCGGACTAGCGGGGGTCTACGAGCAGTACTTC
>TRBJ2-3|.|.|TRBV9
CASSVEGYTDTQYF
TGTGCCAGCAGTGTCGAGGGCTACACAGATACGCAGTATTTT
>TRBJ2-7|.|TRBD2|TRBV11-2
CASSPFGGGEYEQYF
TGTGCCAGCAGCCCCTTCGGGGGAGGGGAGTACGAGCAGTACTTC
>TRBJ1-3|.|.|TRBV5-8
CASSYRGPSGNTIYF
TGTGCCAGCAGCTATCGAGGGCCCTCTGGAAACACCATATATTTT
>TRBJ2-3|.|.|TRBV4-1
CASSRTVTDTQYF
TGCGCCAGCAGCCGGACAGTGACCGATACGCAGTATTTT
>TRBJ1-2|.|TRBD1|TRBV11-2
CASSHGQGTYGYTF
TGTGCCAGCAGCCACGGACAGGGGACCTATGGCTACACCTTC
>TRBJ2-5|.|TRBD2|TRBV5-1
CASSLGLAGGAQETQYF
TGCGCCAGCAGCTTGGGCCTAGCGGGAGGTGCACAAGAGACCCAGTACTTC
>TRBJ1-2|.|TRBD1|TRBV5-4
CASSLSTGGGYGYTF
TGTGCCAGCAGCTTGTCGACAGGGGGCGGCTATGGCTACACCTTC
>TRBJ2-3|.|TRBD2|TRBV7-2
CASSQLAGEDTQYF
TGTGCCAGCAGCCAACTAGCGGGTGAGGATACGCAGTATTTT
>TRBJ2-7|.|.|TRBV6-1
CASSEMGHGYEQYF
TGTGCCAGCAGTGAAATGGGGCATGGATACGAGCAGTACTTC